A selection of T cell receptor beta chains follows, all from one sample in a study of Graves' ophthalmopathy and Graves' hyperthyroidism. TCRdb reprocessed the multiplex PCR reads via MiXCR and lists one record per CDR3 protein. The profile shows around 670,000 distinct CDR3 sequences, approximately 40% of them singletons. Sequencing was done on a sample of peripheral blood. The source of these receptors is an adult man with Graves' ophthalmopathy. CDR3s include the opening cysteine and the closing phenylalanine or tryptophan. The D gene is left open where the match is weak. Where a row states a size, it is once, few, many or the class of an expanded clone; other rows omit it.

V gene	J gene	clone size	D gene	CDR3 DNA	CDR3 protein
TRBV25-1	TRBJ1-6	NA	TRBD1	TGTGCCAGCAGTGCTCCGGGACAGGGTGTACAATCACCCCTCCACTTT	CASSAPGQGVQSPLHF
TRBV6-5	TRBJ1-3	few	TRBD1	TGTGCCAGCAGTTACGGGACAGGGGAGTCGGAAAACACCATATATTTT	CASSYGTGESENTIYF
TRBV7-8	TRBJ1-1	few	NA	TGTGCCAGCAGCTTAGAGGACGGATTCACTGAAGCTTTCTTT	CASSLEDGFTEAFF
TRBV7-9	TRBJ1-1	NA	TRBD1	TGTGCCAGCAGCTTAACGGGGACAGGGGGCGATGAAGCTTTCTTT	CASSLTGTGGDEAFF
TRBV25-1	TRBJ2-1	NA	TRBD1	TGTGCCAGCAGTGAGTCAACAGGGGGAACTACTAGCAATGAGCAGTTCTTC	CASSESTGGTTSNEQFF
TRBV29-1	TRBJ1-3	NA	TRBD1	TGCAGCGTTGAAGCGTTTGACAGGGCTGGAAACACCATATATTTT	CSVEAFDRAGNTIYF
TRBV4-2	TRBJ2-5	few	TRBD1	TGTGCCAGCAGCCAAAGGGCAGCCGGGACAGTCCAAGAGACCCAGTACTTC	CASSQRAAGTVQETQYF
TRBV29-1	TRBJ2-1	NA	TRBD1	TGCAGCGTCCAGGGACAGAGTTACAATGAGCAGTTCTTC	CSVQGQSYNEQFF
TRBV15	TRBJ2-2	NA	NA	TGTGCCACCAGCAAATTCTCAGGGGGGAGCGGGGAGCTGTTTTTT	CATSKFSGGSGELFF
TRBV7-9	TRBJ2-2	NA	NA	TGTGCCAGCAGCTTAGCGGTAGTTAACACCGGGGAGCTGTTTTTT	CASSLAVVNTGELFF
TRBV2	TRBJ1-5	few	NA	TGTGCCAGCAGTGAATTTGCAGGGAAGGGAAATAGCAATCAGCCCCAGCATTTT	CASSEFAGKGNSNQPQHF
TRBV25-1	TRBJ2-2	NA	TRBD2	TGTGCCAGCAGTGACGGGGGGGCCGGGGAGCTGTTTTTT	CASSDGGAGELFF
TRBV12-3/TRBV12-4	TRBJ1-4	NA	NA	TGTGCCAGCAGTTTAGAAGTCCTTGAAAAACTGTTTTTT	CASSLEVLEKLFF
TRBV7-2	TRBJ2-5	NA	NA	TGTGCCAGCAGCTTAGTTCCGGGAGAGACCCAGTACTTC	CASSLVPGETQYF
TRBV19	TRBJ2-3	NA	NA	TGTGCCAGTAGTATATCCAGAATGCGCACAGATACGCAGTATTTT	CASSISRMRTDTQYF
TRBV10-2	TRBJ1-1	few	NA	TGCGCCAGCAGTGAGCGAAACAACAGGCGGGGGAACACTGAAGCTTTCTTT	CASSERNNRRGNTEAFF
TRBV20-1	TRBJ2-7	few	NA	TGCAGTGGAGGACGGGACTCCTACGAGCAGTACTTC	CSGGRDSYEQYF
TRBV10-3	TRBJ1-2	many	NA	TGTGCCGTTTCGACAGCCTACTATGGCTACACCTTC	CAVSTAYYGYTF
TRBV12-3/TRBV12-4	TRBJ1-2	NA	TRBD1	TGTGCCAGCAGTTTAGGGACAGGAATAAACTATGGCTACACCTTC	CASSLGTGINYGYTF
TRBV24-1	TRBJ1-5	NA	TRBD1	TGTGCCAGTAGTGGACCCGGGACAGGGGATCAGCCCCAGCATTTT	CASSGPGTGDQPQHF
TRBV5-1	TRBJ2-7	NA	TRBD1	TGCGCCAGCAGCGTCAGGGGGTCTGAGCGGTCCCCCTACGAGCAGTACTTC	CASSVRGSERSPYEQYF
TRBV10-3	TRBJ1-5	once	NA	TGTGCCAGCAGTTACTTTCCAGGGTTCGGTCAGCCCCAGCATTTT	CASSYFPGFGQPQHF
TRBV2	TRBJ1-2	few	TRBD1	TGTGCCAGCAGTCCATCGGGACAGGGGGTCGCTAACTATGGCTACACCTTC	CASSPSGQGVANYGYTF
TRBV3-1	TRBJ1-2	many	NA	TGCGCCAGCAGCCAAGGGCAGGTCTATGGCTACACCTTC	CASSQGQVYGYTF
TRBV15	TRBJ2-5	many	NA	TGTGCCACCAGCAAAATTGGGGCGGGGACGGCTAAGGAGACCCAGTACTTC	CATSKIGAGTAKETQYF
TRBV25-1	TRBJ2-2	many	NA	TGTGCCAGCAGCTTAGGTGGGGCCGGGGAGCTGTTTTTT	CASSLGGAGELFF
TRBV20-1	TRBJ2-7	NA	TRBD2	TGCAGTGCTAGAGACCCCGCGGGACTAGGTGTCGTGGTCGAGCAGTACTTC	CSARDPAGLGVVVEQYF
TRBV12-3/TRBV12-4	TRBJ1-3	many	TRBD1	TGTGCCAGCAGCTCAGGGGGATACAGTTTT	CASSSGGYSF
TRBV7-9	TRBJ1-4	few	TRBD1	TGTGCCAGCAGCCAAGACGGGACAGGGAAGGGGACTATGAAAAAACTGTTTTTT	CASSQDGTGKGTMKKLFF
TRBV5-4	TRBJ1-1	NA	NA	TGTGCCAGCGGAGAGGGGATGAACACTGAAGCTTTCTTT	CASGEGMNTEAFF
TRBV29-1	TRBJ1-2	NA	NA	TGCGGAAGCCACAGGGCAGGGCCGTATGGCTACACCTTC	CGSHRAGPYGYTF
TRBV7-9	TRBJ2-7	NA	TRBD1	TGTGCCAGCAGCCGAGACGGGACAGCGAACTACGAGCAGTACTTC	CASSRDGTANYEQYF
TRBV10-3	TRBJ1-4	many	NA	TGTGCCATCAGTGCGGAAACTGGCCCAACTAATGAAAAACTGTTTTTT	CAISAETGPTNEKLFF
TRBV7-2	TRBJ2-5	NA	NA	TGTGCCAGCAGCCAAGATTTGGGGCCTGGGGCAGATACGCAGTACTTC	CASSQDLGPGADTQYF
TRBV7-8	TRBJ2-6	many	TRBD1	TGTGCCAGCAGCCCGGGGACAGGGGTAGATGGGGCCAACGTCCTGACTTTC	CASSPGTGVDGANVLTF
TRBV20-1	TRBJ2-7	few	NA	TGCAGTGCTAGAGATTCAGGGGCGGTCGAGCAGTACTTC	CSARDSGAVEQYF
TRBV7-9	TRBJ1-1	NA	TRBD1	TGTGCCAGCAGCGCCCGACAGGGGAACGCTGAAGCTTTCTTT	CASSARQGNAEAFF
TRBV20-1	TRBJ2-5	NA	TRBD2	TGCAGTGCTCCTCCGGGGGGGCCTGTGGAGACCCAGTACTTC	CSAPPGGPVETQYF